In its sample, the clone carrying this T cell receptor beta chain was seen once. Its matching antigen is unknown. Sequenced by immunoSEQ multiplex PCR; TCRdb stores in-frame clones only, minus some. The sample lists roughly 300,000 clones; 75% to 90% were seen once. This specimen belongs to a study of cytomegalovirus exposure and HLA in healthy donors. Study-wide background: According to later analysis, the same platform produced the 90 to 150 validation and over 600 first-cohort repertoires. The study's findings and limits: The study listed approximately 170 cytomegalovirus-associated TCR beta chains. Cytomegalovirus status was reportedly diagnosed by the classifier with high specificity and sensitivity.

The V gene's germline CDR1 is KGHSH and CDR2 LQKENI. The CDR3 length is 14 residues. V gave up 4 bases and J gave up 3 bases; unmatched junction bases: 4. The V gene is TRBV18, the J gene TRBJ2-3; 7 bases agree with TRBD1. The sequence came from a woman aged 25 to 39 in good health and CMV-seropositive. Source material: PBMCs. In DNA, the CDR3 is TGTGCCAGCTCACTAGGGGGCGAGACAGATACGCAGTATTTT. The encoded protein is CASSLGGETDTQYF.